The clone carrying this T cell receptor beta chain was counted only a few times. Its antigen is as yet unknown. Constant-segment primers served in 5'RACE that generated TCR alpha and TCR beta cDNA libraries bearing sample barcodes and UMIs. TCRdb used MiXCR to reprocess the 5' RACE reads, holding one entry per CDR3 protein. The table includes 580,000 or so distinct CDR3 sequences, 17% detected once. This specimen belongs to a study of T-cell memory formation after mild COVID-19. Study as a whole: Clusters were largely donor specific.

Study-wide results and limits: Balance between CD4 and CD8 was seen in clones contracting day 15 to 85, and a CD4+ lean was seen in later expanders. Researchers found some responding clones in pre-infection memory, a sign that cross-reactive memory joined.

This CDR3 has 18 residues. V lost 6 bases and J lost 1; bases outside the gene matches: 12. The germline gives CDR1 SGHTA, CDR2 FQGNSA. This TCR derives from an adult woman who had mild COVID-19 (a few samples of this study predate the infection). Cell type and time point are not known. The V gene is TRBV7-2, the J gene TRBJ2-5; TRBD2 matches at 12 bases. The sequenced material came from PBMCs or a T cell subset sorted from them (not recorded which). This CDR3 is CASRSGLAGWATQETQYF. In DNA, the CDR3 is TGTGCCAGCAGATCGGGACTAGCGGGCTGGGCAACCCAAGAGACCCAGTACTTC.